One T cell receptor beta chain is described in this entry. This sample stems from a study of human T cells and chemical hapten exposure. On the study more broadly: Alopecia areata, totalis or universalis affected patients who were mostly female.

V lost 1 base, J lost 0 bases, and 13 bases lay in between. Germline-derived CDR1 and CDR2 are LGHNA and YNFKEQ. The CDR3 runs to 16 residues. The time point was: pre-sensitization, week 0. Regarding treatment: therapeutic diphenylcyclopropenone sensitization with weekly scalp DPC. It was from unfractionated whole blood that total RNA was extracted. The study's library attached unique molecular identifiers to single cDNA molecules. TCRdb reprocessed the RACE reads with MiXCR, giving one entry per CDR3 protein. Of 250,000 or so distinct CDR3 sequences detected, more than 6.5% appear once; the ten largest clones hold approximately 2.2%.

The V call is TRBV4-2, the J call TRBJ2-7, with D unclear. The sequencing here drew on whole blood, taken in connection with sensitization to the hapten diphenylcyclopropenone (DPC). This clonotype was obtained from a woman in her thirties or forties with alopecia areata. Some clones in this sample may be carry-over from other donors' samples. The CDR3 is CASSQGLSVYSYEQYF. The DNA for the CDR3 is TGTGCCAGCAGCCAAGGCTTATCAGTTTACTCCTACGAGCAGTACTTC.